The 32 T cell receptor beta chains presented below share a single source sample, sequenced in a study of molecular identifiers for immune sequencing clone quantification. TCRdb processed the PCR reads anew with MiXCR; each CDR3 protein has one entry. Here the sample spans some 100,000 distinct CDR3 sequences, 36% being singletons. Specimen: naive CD8+ T cells from blood, with Jurkat cell RNA spiked in. Subset specified: FACS-sorted CD8+CD4-CCR7+CD45RA+ naive T cells. The receptor set was obtained from a human donor in good health. Some libraries in this study had Jurkat cell RNA spiked in.

This clonotype was counted a single time. This clone may be a read error of a much larger clone one base away. This CDR3 reads CASSSLTDTDTQYF. The CDR3 bases are TGTGCCAGCAGCTCCCTAACAGACACAGATACGCAGTATTTT. This rearrangement joins TRBV5-5 to TRBJ2-3; the D is unclear. The germline gives CDR1 SGHKS, CDR2 YYEKEE (reference sequence). The V gene lost 3 bases and the J gene lost 2 bases, with 10 bases spanning the gap. The CDR3 runs 14 residues. Looking up the rest from reference TRBV5-5 and TRBJ2-3 gives the full variable domain: DAGVTQSPTHLIKTRGQQVTLRCSPISGHKSVSWYQQVLGQGPQFIFQYYEKEERGRGNFPDRFSARQFPNYSSELNVNALLLGDSALYLCASSSLTDTDTQYFGPGTRLTVL.

This clonotype was recorded many times. The gene calls are TRBV7-3 and TRBJ2-3, with 7 bases lining up with TRBD2. From germline, CDR1 is SGHTA and CDR2 FQGTGA. The CDR3 runs to 15 residues. V gave up 6 bases and J gave up 0 bases; unmatched junction bases: 6. DNA of the CDR3: TGTGCCAGCAGTTCCGGCGGGAGAAGCACAGATACGCAGTATTTT. Its translation: CASSSGGRSTDTQYF.

Ten or more counts support this clonotype. V gene TRBV6-5 combines with J gene TRBJ2-1; D gene unclear. The germline gives CDR1 MNHEY, CDR2 SVGAGI. The CDR3 length is 12 residues. V lost 5 bases and J 6 bases, leaving 8 bases between the germline ends. Here the CDR3 DNA reads TGTGCCAGCAGTCCCGCCGCCAATGAGCAGTTCTTC. Encoded protein: CASSPAANEQFF.

The chain is built from TRBV9 and TRBJ2-7, with unresolved D. CDR1 is SGDLS and CDR2 is YYNGEE in the germline V gene. CDR3 length: 12 amino acids. V dropped 1 base and J dropped 5 bases, with 7 bases sitting between them. The CDR3 DNA is TGTGCCAGCAGCGTAAATACCGACGAGCAGTACTTC. This translates into CASSVNTDEQYF.

The chain carries TRBV20-1 and TRBJ2-3, with D maybe TRBD1 (6 bases). The CDR3 consists of 14 residues. Germline lookup yields CDR1 DFQATT and CDR2 SNEGSKA (reference sequence). V lost 6 bases, J lost 4 bases, and 17 bases lay in between. The CDR3 nucleotides are TGCAGTGCCCCCCGAGGGACAAGTCCAGATACGCAGTATTTT. Translated: CSAPRGTSPDTQYF.

As for this clonotype: An end of the junction does not agree with germline; a read error may underlie this. The V call is TRBV27, the J call TRBJ2-5, with a tentative D call TRBD2 (6 bases). The CDR3 has 16 amino acids. Per the germline V gene, CDR1 is MNHEY and CDR2 is SMNVEV (reference sequence). CDR3 residues: CASSPHREWYQEPQYF. CDR3 nucleotide sequence: TGTGCCAGCAGTCCCCACCGGGAGTGGTACCAAGAGCCCCAGTACTTC.

On this clonotype: A much larger clone differs from this one at a single base, so this may be a read error. V gene TRBV29-1 combines with J gene TRBJ2-2; D may correspond to TRBD1 or TRBD2 (6 bases each). The CDR3 is 13 residues long. Germline loops: CDR1 SQVTM, CDR2 ANQGSEA. The CDR3 nucleotides are TGCGGCGTGGGGGGCAGGGGAACCGGGGAGCTGTTTTTT. Encoded protein: CGVGGRGTGELFF.

Concerning this clonotype: Being one base from a much bigger clone, this may be a read error. The chain is built from TRBV7-6 and TRBJ2-3; 13 positions match TRBD2. The germline V gene encodes CDR1 SGHVS and CDR2 FNYEAQ. The CDR3 is 18 amino acids. V dropped 5 bases and J dropped 4; count of bases not matched to a gene: 12. The CDR3 DNA sequence: TGTGCCAGCAGCCCCGGACTAGCGGGAGAAGATAGCGCAGATACGCAGTATTTT. Translating it yields CASSPGLAGEDSADTQYF.

This chain joins TRBV28 and TRBJ2-1; D ambiguous. V was clipped by 10 bases and J by 16 bases, with 14 bases between them. CDR1 is MDHEN and CDR2 is SYDVKM in the germline V gene. This CDR3 spans 9 amino acids. The CDR3 here is CATLPCTFF. DNA of the CDR3: TGTGCCACCTTACCCTGTACCTTCTTC.

The chain carries TRBV6-2 or TRBV6-3 and TRBJ1-1; D is perhaps TRBD1 (6 bases). The length of the CDR3 is 14 residues. Germline V gene data show CDR1 as MNHEY and CDR2 as SVGEGT. V lost 6 bases to trimming and J lost 13 bases, with 24 bases between them. The CDR3 is CASSQSPGHRTGFF. CDR3 DNA sequence: TGTGCCAGCAGCCAATCTCCGGGACACCGAACGGGTTTCTTT.

Of note for this clonotype: A much bigger clone sits one base away, suggesting this may be a read error. V usage is TRBV7-2 and J usage is TRBJ2-4; D remains unclear. The germline CDR1 and CDR2 sequences are SGHTA and FQGNSA. The CDR3 spans 12 residues. CDR3 residues: CASSSQENTQYF. In DNA form, the CDR3 reads TGTGCCAGCAGCTCCCAGGAAAACACTCAGTACTTC.

This clonotype was seen more than once but under ten times. The V call is TRBV3-1, the J call TRBJ1-5, with D maybe TRBD1 (5 bases). This CDR3 comprises 13 residues. V lost 0 bases and J lost 13, with 13 bases in between. Germline assignment: CDR1 LGHDT and CDR2 YNNKEL (reference sequence). Here the CDR3 DNA reads TGTGCCAGCAGCCAAGATCGGAGGGGCGGGCAGCATTTT. Protein: CASSQDRRGGQHF.

This clonotype was detected a few times. The CDR3 region is CASLRDYYYF. In DNA, the CDR3 is TGTGCCAGCTTAAGGGACTACTATTACTTC. The chain couples TRBV28 to TRBJ2-7, with TRBD2 matching over 7 bases. Trimming took 8 bases from V and 13 from J; bases not matched to a gene: 8. Germline values: CDR1 MDHEN, CDR2 SYDVKM. The CDR3 runs 10 residues.

At least ten counts were recorded for this clonotype. The chain joins TRBV28 to TRBJ1-2, with D perhaps matching TRBD1 (6 bases). Per germline, CDR1 MDHEN and CDR2 SYDVKM. This CDR3 spans 18 amino acids. Trimming removed 5 bases from V and 2 bases from J, with 24 bases in between. The CDR3 spells CASSTPGHSTKINYGYTF. CDR3 bases: TGTGCCAGCAGTACACCGGGACACTCAACGAAGATAAACTATGGCTACACCTTC.

For this clonotype: It may be a read error: a sequence one base away is much more abundant. The J gene is TRBJ1-5, the V gene TRBV12-3 or TRBV12-4; D call uncertain. The CDR3 is 16 amino acids. The CDR3 sequence: CASRLVSRHRNQPQHF. CDR3 in DNA: TGTGCCAGCAGGTTAGTCTCGAGACACCGAAATCAGCCCCAGCATTTT.

This clonotype occurred a few times. The V call is TRBV11-2, the J call TRBJ2-1, with D unresolved. V was cut by 5 bases and J by 7 bases, with 6 bases left in between. The V gene's germline CDR1 is SGHAT and CDR2 FQNNGV. The CDR3 is made up of 11 amino acids. The chain's CDR3 is CASSPENEQFF. CDR3 in DNA: TGTGCCAGCAGCCCCGAGAATGAGCAGTTCTTC.

This clonotype was recorded at least ten times. As DNA, the CDR3 is TGTGCCAGCAGCATGACTAGCGGAAGCACAGATACGCAGTATTTT. This encodes CASSMTSGSTDTQYF. This sequence joins TRBV7-9 and TRBJ2-3, with TRBD2 identical over 9 bases. The junction had 3 bases not matched to a gene; V was cut back by 5 bases and J by 0 bases. This CDR3 has 15 residues. Germline V lookup: CDR1 SEHNR, CDR2 FQNEAQ (reference sequence).

A word on this clonotype: A clone one base away is much larger, so this may be a read error. This chain uses TRBV7-2 with TRBJ1-4, with D unclear. From germline, CDR1 is SGHTA and CDR2 FQGNSA. This CDR3 has 12 amino acids. The CDR3 here is CASSFTGEKPFF. The CDR3 nucleotides read TGTGCCAGCAGCTTCACGGGTGAAAAACCGTTTTTT. The full variable domain, completed using reference TRBV7-2 and TRBJ1-4, is GAGVSQSPSNKVTEKGKDVELRCDPISGHTALYWYRQSLGQGLEFLIYFQGNSAPDKSGLPSDRFSAERTGGSVSTLTIQRTQQEDSAVYLCASSFTGEKPFFGSGTQLSVL.

This clonotype was seen repeatedly, ten times or more. The V gene is TRBV5-1, the J gene TRBJ2-1; TRBD2 matches 10 bases. This CDR3 spans 11 amino acids. With 4 bases clipped from V and 14 bases from J, the junction kept 3 bases outside the gene matches. Germline assignment: CDR1 SGHRS and CDR2 YFSETQ. The CDR3 region has the DNA TGCGCCAGCAGCCTAGCGGGAGAAGAGTTCTTC. Amino acid sequence: CASSLAGEEFF.

This sequence joins TRBV4-1 and TRBJ1-2; the D gene is possibly TRBD1 (5 bases). Germline V gene lookup returns CDR1 MGHRA and CDR2 YSYEKL. This CDR3 has 15 residues. Trimming took 3 bases from V and 2 from J, leaving 13 bases between them. CDR3 amino acids: CASSQGPTVNYGYTF. For the CDR3, the DNA is TGCGCCAGCAGCCAGGGGCCGACCGTGAACTATGGCTACACCTTC.

A note on this clonotype: The CDR3 ends on some other residue instead of the conserved phenylalanine or tryptophan, so this is likely a read error. The DNA is omitted, as the CDR3 cannot be located on it reliably, and the CDR3 follows TCRdb's listing. V and J are TRBV28 and TRBJ2-4; the table gives TRBD2 as D, unverified against the DNA. Germline values: CDR1 MDHEN, CDR2 SYDVKM. 19 amino acids form the CDR3, both terminal residues included. This chain's CDR3 is CASSFPSGLAGIAKNIKYI.

As for this clonotype: A junction end diverges from the germline sequence, so it may reflect a read error. The chain combines TRBV29-1 with TRBJ2-5; 7 nucleotides line up with TRBD2. Germline V lookup: CDR1 SQVTM, CDR2 ANQGSEA. The CDR3 length is 13 residues. The CDR3 protein is CSGLLALQETLYF. The CDR3 DNA sequence: TGCAGCGGACTACTAGCGCTCCAGGAGACCCTGTACTTC.

This clonotype occurred a few times. The chain uses TRBV6-2 or TRBV6-3 and TRBJ1-5, with TRBD1 as a possible D gene (5 bases). The CDR3 is 15 amino acids. Per germline, CDR1 MNHEY and CDR2 SVGEGT. V was pared by 5 bases and J by 7 bases, with 18 bases between. The CDR3 nucleotides are TGTGCCAGCAGTGGATTAGAGGGGAATTGGCAGCCCCAGCATTTT. This translates into CASSGLEGNWQPQHF.

The table lists this clonotype with a few counts. The gene calls are TRBV29-1 and TRBJ2-7; a weak D match, TRBD2 (5 bases). V was clipped by 4 bases and J by 5 bases, with 12 bases between them. Looked up from germline, CDR1 is SQVTM and CDR2 is ANQGSEA. The CDR3 contains 12 residues. The chain's CDR3 is CSVAFGGHEQYF. For the CDR3, the DNA is TGCAGCGTTGCCTTCGGAGGTCACGAGCAGTACTTC.

The chain has TRBV12-3 or TRBV12-4 and TRBJ2-1; D gene ambiguous. CDR3 size: 11 residues. V gave up 4 bases and J gave up 6 bases, with 4 bases separating them. The CDR3, as DNA: TGTGCCAGCAGTTACAGCAATGAGCAGTTCTTC. Translation: CASSYSNEQFF.

This rearrangement joins TRBV28 to TRBJ1-5, with a weak D call TRBD1 (6 bases). Germline CDR1 and CDR2: MDHEN and SYDVKM. V dropped 1 base and J dropped 1 base, with 17 bases sitting between them. The CDR3 length is 18 residues. The CDR3 DNA sequence: TGTGCCAGCAGTTTATTTCTCCTGGGGGCGGAAAGCAATCAGCCCCAGCATTTT. This gives the protein CASSLFLLGAESNQPQHF.

The chain carries TRBV15 and TRBJ2-4, with TRBD1 matching over 9 bases. Germline V CDR1 and CDR2: LNHNV, YYDKDF (reference sequence). The CDR3 spans 16 residues. The ends lost 3 bases at V and 6 bases at J; junction bases unmatched: 9. The CDR3 DNA sequence: TGTGCCACCAGCAGGGGTGTCGGGACAGGGATAAACATTCAGTACTTC. Translated: CATSRGVGTGINIQYF.

This clonotype was found a few times. No conserved phenylalanine or tryptophan ends this CDR3, so it is likely a read error. This chain links TRBV10-2 with TRBJ2-5; D not resolved. The V end lost 2 bases, the J end lost 1 base, and 11 bases lay between the germline ends. The CDR3 consists of 15 residues. Germline-derived CDR1 and CDR2 are WSHSY and SAAADI. The CDR3 bases are TGCGCCAGCAGTGAGCTTGACGGCCGCCAAGAGACCCAGTACCTC. This encodes CASSELDGRQETQYL.

The chain joins TRBV4-3 to TRBJ2-7; 8 bases align to TRBD2. V dropped 4 bases and J dropped 3; count of bases not matched to a gene: 11. The CDR3 runs 16 residues. The V gene's germline CDR1 is LGHNA and CDR2 YSLEER. CDR3 nucleotide sequence: TGCGCCAGCAGCCGAATAGCGGCTAGCGGGCTCTACGAGCAGTACTTC. It specifies CASSRIAASGLYEQYF.

On this clonotype itself: A much larger clone differs by one base, so this may be a read error. V usage is TRBV14 and J usage is TRBJ2-4, with D tentatively TRBD2 (5 bases). The V end lost 4 bases, the J end lost 12 bases, and 13 bases lay between the germline ends. CDR1 and CDR2 from the germline V gene are SGHDN and FVKESK. This CDR3 is built from 12 residues. The CDR3 sequence is CASSLERTHQYF. CDR3 sequence (DNA): TGTGCCAGCAGCCTAGAGCGGACTCATCAGTACTTC. Using reference TRBV14 and TRBJ2-4 for the parts outside the CDR3, the full variable domain is EAGVTQFPSHSVIEKGQTVTLRCDPISGHDNLYWYRRVMGKEIKFLLHFVKESKQDESGMPNNRFLAERTGGTYSTLKVQPAELEDSGVYFCASSLERTHQYFGAGTRLSVL.

This clonotype was recorded only once. CDR3 sequence (DNA): TGCGCCACCCCGAGCGGGAGCCCCGGGGAGCTGTTTTTT. Its translation is CATPSGSPGELFF. The gene calls are TRBV5-1 and TRBJ2-2; 8 positions agree with TRBD2. The CDR3 consists of 13 residues. The J segment lost 6 bases and the V segment lost 9 bases, leaving 7 bases of the junction unmatched. CDR1 and CDR2 from the germline V gene are SGHRS and YFSETQ.

The chain joins TRBV13 to TRBJ2-5, with 7 bases matching TRBD1. Looked up from germline, CDR1 is PRHDT and CDR2 is FYEKMQ (reference sequence). This CDR3 is 14 amino acids long. The J segment lost 4 bases and the V segment lost 4 bases, leaving 6 bases of the junction unmatched. CDR3 bases: TGTGCCAGCAGCTCCAGAAAGGGGGCAGAGACCCAGTACTTC. This sequence encodes CASSSRKGAETQYF.